This T cell receptor (beta chain) originates from a study of response to subunit inactivated influenza vaccine. TCRdb processed the RT-PCR reads anew with MiXCR; each CDR3 protein has one entry. The table records hundreds of thousands of distinct CDR3 sequences, approximately 17% of them present only once. Study-wide results and caveats: Few additional T cells are recruited per seasonal influenza vaccination, authors suggested.

As for this clonotype: Antigen unknown.

CDR3 size: 16 residues. Trimming removed 5 bases at V and 7 bases at J, with 23 bases between. Germline CDR1 is SGHTA and CDR2 is FQGNSA. Sample: PBMCs from blood, taken more than 4 days after vaccination. The chain recombines TRBV7-2 with TRBJ2-5, with D perhaps given as TRBD1 or TRBD2 (5 bases each). The receptor's source is a middle-aged man who received an inactivated influenza vaccine. The CDR3 loop reads CASSLQGPTSVGTQYF. The CDR3 region has the DNA TGTGCCAGCAGCCTCCAGGGACCCACCTCGGTTGGGACCCAGTACTTC. The full variable domain, rest sourced from reference TRBV7-2 and TRBJ2-5, is GAGVSQSPSNKVTEKGKDVELRCDPISGHTALYWYRQSLGQGLEFLIYFQGNSAPDKSGLPSDRFSAERTGGSVSTLTIQRTQQEDSAVYLCASSLQGPTSVGTQYFGPGTRLLVL.